Given below is one TCR beta chain in context. A clone one base away is much larger, so this may be a read error. Germline V gene sequence: CDR1 SGHVS, CDR2 FNYEAQ. The CDR3 sequence is 14 residues long. Each CDR3 protein is one row after TCRdb ran MiXCR on the 5' RACE reads. Of roughly 42,000 distinct CDR3 sequences listed, about 32% are singletons. Source material: tumor-infiltrating memory CD4+ T cells sorted from the breast tumor. Subset specified: memory CD4+ T cells, CD4+CD45RO+CD25-. V usage is TRBV7-6 and J usage is TRBJ1-3; 7 nucleotides agree with TRBD1. This clonotype was sampled from a female donor with breast cancer. The CDR3, as DNA: TGTGCCAGCAGCCCAGGGACAGCTGGAAACATCATATATTTT. Amino acids: CASSPGTAGNIIYF.